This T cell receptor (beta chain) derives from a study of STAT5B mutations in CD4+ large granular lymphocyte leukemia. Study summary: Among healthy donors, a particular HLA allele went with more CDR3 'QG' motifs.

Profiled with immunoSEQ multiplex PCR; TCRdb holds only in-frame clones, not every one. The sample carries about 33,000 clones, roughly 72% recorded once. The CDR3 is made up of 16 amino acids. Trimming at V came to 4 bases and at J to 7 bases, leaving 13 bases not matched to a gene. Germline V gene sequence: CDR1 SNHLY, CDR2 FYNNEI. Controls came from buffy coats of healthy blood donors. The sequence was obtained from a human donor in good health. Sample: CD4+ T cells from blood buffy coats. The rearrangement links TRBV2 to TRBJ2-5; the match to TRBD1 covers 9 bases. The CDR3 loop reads CASSVPGQGLQGTQYF. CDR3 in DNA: TGTGCCAGCAGTGTGCCGGGACAGGGACTACAGGGGACCCAGTACTTC.